Listed below are T cell receptor beta chains from one sample, sequenced in a study of T cells in Graves' hyperthyroidism and ophthalmopathy. One entry per CDR3 protein, called by TCRdb with MiXCR from the multiplex PCR reads. The table records about 640,000 distinct CDR3 sequences, 14% of them present only once. The sample consisted of blood. The receptor set was obtained from a woman between 50 and 59 years old with Graves' ophthalmopathy. CDR3s leave out the opening cysteine and the closing phenylalanine or tryptophan. Clone size appears in some rows only: once, few, many, or a class for an expanded clone.

CDR3 length | clone size | V gene | CDR3 protein
11 | few | TRBV24-1 | ATSDPRGGEQF
12 | many | TRBV20-1 | SARGSGAKGGYT
15 | . | TRBV28 | ASRPLGLAPGSGELF
13 | many | TRBV5-6 | ASSLVRTSASPLH
18 | many | TRBV18 | ASSPGEVGTGIPSNQPQH
12 | . | TRBV5-5 | ASSLGTSGETQY
11 | few | TRBV7-2 | ASSDQGYGELF
13 | few | TRBV6-2/TRBV6-3 | ASRKTGGGNQPQH
14 | few | TRBV4-3 | ASSQEIGGSTGELF
13 | many | TRBV19 | ASSIENAGSDEQF
12 | many | TRBV20-1 | SAKGRRANTEAF
13 | . | TRBV2 | ASRKDRSPYNEQF
12 | many | TRBV27 | ASSSSGWSYEQY
16 | many | TRBV11-3 | ASSLGHLAAPTTDTQY
11 | few | TRBV12-3/TRBV12-4 | ASGASYNSPLH
12 | once | TRBV6-2/TRBV6-3 | ANSDGSVAEKLF
13 | many | TRBV27 | ASSRTSGRVNEQF
12 | many | TRBV5-1 | ASSFGLGNYEQY
15 | many | TRBV7-9 | ASSPARDRRGHTEAF
13 | few | TRBV4-2 | ASSPAGGFGNTIY
16 | . | TRBV18 | ASSPGLAGTSGANVLT
13 | . | TRBV5-1 | ASSLVSGRVRTQY
12 | few | TRBV20-1 | SATLGTHPYEQY
12 | few | TRBV15 | ATSRGRGRETQY
12 | many | TRBV20-1 | SARGPISGYEQY
14 | few | TRBV4-1 | ASSQDYPRGFNEQF
14 | many | TRBV28 | ASRRRASGVTDTQY
11 | many | TRBV20-1 | SARRVSGQTQY
15 | few | TRBV15 | ATTPVGTTTNTGELF